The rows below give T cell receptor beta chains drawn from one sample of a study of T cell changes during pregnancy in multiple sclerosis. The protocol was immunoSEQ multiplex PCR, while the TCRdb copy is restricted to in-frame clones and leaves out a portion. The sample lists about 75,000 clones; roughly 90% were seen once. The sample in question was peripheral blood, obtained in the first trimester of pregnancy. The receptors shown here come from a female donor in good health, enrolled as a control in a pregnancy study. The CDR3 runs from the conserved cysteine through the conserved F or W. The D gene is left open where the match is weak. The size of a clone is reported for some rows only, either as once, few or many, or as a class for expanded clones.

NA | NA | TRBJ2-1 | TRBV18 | CASSPTASSYNEQFF | TGTGCCAGCTCCCCGACGGCTAGCTCCTACAATGAGCAGTTCTTC
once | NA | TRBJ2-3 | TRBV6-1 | CASSATGSTDTQYF | TGTGCCAGCAGTGCCACAGGGAGCACAGATACGCAGTATTTT
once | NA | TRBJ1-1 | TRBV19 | CASSLRGSGLLNTEAFF | TGTGCCAGTTCACTACGGGGATCAGGACTACTGAACACTGAAGCTTTCTTT
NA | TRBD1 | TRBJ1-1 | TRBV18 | CASSPGQGAEAFF | TGTGCCAGCTCACCGGGCCAGGGGGCTGAAGCTTTCTTT
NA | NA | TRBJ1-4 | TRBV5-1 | CASSLGAQWNEKLFF | TGCGCCAGCAGCTTGGGCGCACAGTGGAATGAAAAACTGTTTTTT
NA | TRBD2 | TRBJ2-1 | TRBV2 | CASSGGEGQNEQFF | TGTGCCAGCAGTGGAGGGGAGGGTCAAAATGAGCAGTTCTTC
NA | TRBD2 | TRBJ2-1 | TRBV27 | CASSSRGGTSITNEQFF | TGTGCCAGCAGTTCTCGGGGCGGGACTAGTATAACCAATGAGCAGTTCTTC
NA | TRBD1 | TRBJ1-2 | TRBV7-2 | CASRRDSPYGYTF | TGTGCCAGCAGGAGGGACAGCCCCTATGGCTACACCTTC
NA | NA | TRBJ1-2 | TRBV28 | CASLDPGMNYGYTF | TGTGCCAGCCTGGACCCGGGGATGAACTATGGCTACACCTTC
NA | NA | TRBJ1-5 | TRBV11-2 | CASSSGQQGSQHF | TGTGCCAGCAGCTCCGGCCAACAGGGTTCCCAGCATTTT
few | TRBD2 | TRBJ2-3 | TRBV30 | CACRTSGATDTQYF | TGTGCCTGTCGGACTAGCGGGGCGACAGATACGCAGTATTTT
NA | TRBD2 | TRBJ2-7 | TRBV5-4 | CASSFSSGGRYEQYF | TGTGCCAGCAGCTTCTCTAGCGGGGGGAGATACGAGCAGTACTTC
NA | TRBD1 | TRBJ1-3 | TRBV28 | CASSLGGTANTIYF | TGTGCCAGCAGTTTAGGGGGGACAGCCAACACCATATATTTT
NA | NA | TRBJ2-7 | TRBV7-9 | CASSLGTGVREQYF | TGTGCCAGCAGCTTAGGGACGGGAGTAAGAGAGCAGTACTTC
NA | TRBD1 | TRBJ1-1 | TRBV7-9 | CASSLARGLGEAFF | TGTGCCAGCAGCTTAGCAAGGGGGCTTGGTGAAGCTTTCTTT
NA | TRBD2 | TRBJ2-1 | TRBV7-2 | CASSTVAGERGANEQFF | TGTGCCAGCAGCACAGTAGCGGGAGAGAGGGGGGCTAATGAGCAGTTCTTC
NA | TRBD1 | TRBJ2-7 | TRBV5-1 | CASSPQGVVSYEQYF | TGCGCCAGCAGCCCGCAGGGGGTTGTCTCCTACGAGCAGTACTTC
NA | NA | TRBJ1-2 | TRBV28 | CASRAQTDFNYGYTF | TGTGCCAGCAGAGCTCAGACAGACTTTAACTATGGCTACACCTTC
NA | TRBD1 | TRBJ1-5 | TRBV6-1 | CASTRGQGAQPQHF | TGTGCCAGCACCCGAGGACAGGGGGCTCAGCCCCAGCATTTT
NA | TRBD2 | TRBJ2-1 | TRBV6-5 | CASVAGDNEQFF | TGTGCCAGCGTGGCGGGAGATAATGAGCAGTTCTTC
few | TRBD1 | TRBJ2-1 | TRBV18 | CASSPGQDNNEQFF | TGTGCCAGCTCACCGGGACAGGATAACAATGAGCAGTTCTTC
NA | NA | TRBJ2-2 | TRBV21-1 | CASSKGGGGKDTGELFF | TGTGCCAGCAGCAAAGGAGGCGGGGGGAAAGACACCGGGGAGCTGTTTTTT
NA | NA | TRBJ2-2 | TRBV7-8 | CASSLAGAGGELFF | TGTGCCAGCAGCTTAGCTGGGGCCGGCGGGGAGCTGTTTTTT
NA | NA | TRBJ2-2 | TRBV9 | CASSAQYTGELFF | TGTGCCAGCAGCGCCCAGTACACCGGGGAGCTGTTTTTT
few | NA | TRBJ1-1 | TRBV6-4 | CASSVGGGGTEAFF | TGTGCCAGCAGTGTGGGAGGGGGAGGCACTGAAGCTTTCTTT
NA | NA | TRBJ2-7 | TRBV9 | CASSRGATYEQYF | TGTGCCAGCAGCAGGGGTGCGACCTACGAGCAGTACTTC
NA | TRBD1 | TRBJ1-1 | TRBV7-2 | CASSLNRGPEAFF | TGTGCCAGCAGCTTAAACAGGGGTCCTGAAGCTTTCTTT
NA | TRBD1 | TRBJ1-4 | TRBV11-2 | CASSEQGGKLFF | TGTGCCAGCAGCGAACAGGGGGGAAAACTGTTTTTT
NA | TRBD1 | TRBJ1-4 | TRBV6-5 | CASSRGSGGVEKLFF | TGTGCCAGCAGTCGCGGCTCAGGGGGAGTTGAAAAACTGTTTTTT
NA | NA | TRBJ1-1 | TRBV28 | CASSLPGNTEAFF | TGTGCCAGCAGTTTACCGGGTAACACTGAAGCTTTCTTT
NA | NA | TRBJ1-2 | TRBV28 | CASSPPGYGYTF | TGTGCCAGCAGCCCCCCCGGCTATGGCTACACCTTC
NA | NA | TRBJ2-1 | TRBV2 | CASSGDSEPNSYNEQFF | TGTGCCAGCAGTGGCGACAGTGAACCAAACTCCTACAATGAGCAGTTCTTC
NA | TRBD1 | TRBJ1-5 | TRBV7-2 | CASSLVGTGGGQPQHF | TGTGCCAGCAGCTTAGTAGGGACAGGGGGCGGTCAGCCCCAGCATTTT
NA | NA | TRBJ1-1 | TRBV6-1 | CASSEGGGHTEAFF | TGTGCCAGCAGTGAAGGGGGAGGGCACACTGAAGCTTTCTTT
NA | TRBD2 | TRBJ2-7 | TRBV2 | CATSYDLGLAANSYEQYF | TGTGCCACCTCATACGATTTGGGACTAGCGGCTAACTCCTACGAGCAGTACTTC
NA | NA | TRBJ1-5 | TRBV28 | CASGRGDFGGNQPQHF | TGTGCCAGCGGAAGGGGCGATTTCGGTGGCAATCAGCCCCAGCATTTT
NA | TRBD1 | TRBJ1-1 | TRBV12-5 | CASGLPGTGHTEAFF | TGTGCTAGTGGTTTGCCCGGGACAGGGCACACTGAAGCTTTCTTT
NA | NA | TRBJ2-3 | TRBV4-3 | CASSQDFAGPPTDTQYF | TGCGCCAGCAGCCAAGATTTCGCGGGCCCCCCCACAGATACGCAGTATTTT
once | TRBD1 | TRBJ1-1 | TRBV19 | CASSMVAGGTEAFF | TGTGCCAGTAGTATGGTGGCAGGGGGCACTGAAGCTTTCTTT
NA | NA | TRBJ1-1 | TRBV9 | CASSVGSEDEAFF | TGTGCCAGCAGCGTAGGATCCGAGGATGAAGCTTTCTTT
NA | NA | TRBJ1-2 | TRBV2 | CASRGGANYGYTF | TGTGCCAGCAGGGGAGGGGCCAACTATGGCTACACCTTC
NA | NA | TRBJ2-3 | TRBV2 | CASSEFYGGRTDTQYF | TGTGCCAGCAGTGAGTTCTACGGGGGACGCACAGATACGCAGTATTTT
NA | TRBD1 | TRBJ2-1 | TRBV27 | CASSLFYRGRGNEQFF | TGTGCCAGCAGTTTATTCTACAGGGGGCGGGGGAATGAGCAGTTCTTC
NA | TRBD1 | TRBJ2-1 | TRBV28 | CASSPAFIRTGEDEQFF | TGTGCCAGCAGTCCCGCCTTCATCAGGACAGGGGAGGACGAGCAGTTCTTC
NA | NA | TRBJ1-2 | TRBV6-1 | CASTIRGTGYGYTF | TGTGCCAGCACCATAAGGGGAACTGGGTATGGCTACACCTTC